This TCR beta chain was found in a study of blood T cells in healthy people across ages. The CDR3 is 15 residues long. V lost 5 bases, J lost 3 bases, and 15 bases lay in between. A J-beta primer mix and a sample-barcoded 5' primer were used in a second PCR of about 6 to 12 cycles. TCRdb independently ran MiXCR on the 5' RACE reads; one entry per CDR3 protein. Here the sample spans approximately 730,000 distinct CDR3 sequences, approximately 55% being singletons. Sequencing used blood. The gene calls are TRBV12-3 or TRBV12-4 and TRBJ2-3; no reliable D call. The receptor was derived from a man older than 75 in good health. CDR3 residues: CASSMSHSSTDTQYF. In nucleotides, the CDR3 is TGTGCCAGCAGTATGAGTCACTCCTCAACAGATACGCAGTATTTT.